This note documents a single T cell receptor beta chain sequence. Its antigen is currently unknown. J lost 9 bases, V lost 4 bases, and 6 bases had no gene match. The germline CDR1 and CDR2 sequences are SGHVS and FQNEAQ. The CDR3 is 14 residues long. The data were obtained in a study of siplizumab effects on memory and regulatory T cells. Broader study findings: Most alloreactive clones went unmapped to unstimulated subsets; only a minor fraction mapped. Naive T cells seemed more diverse than memory cells and seemed major alloresponse contributors. Alloreactive sequences tracing back to unstimulated CD4+ memory cells fell significantly with siplizumab. Tregs proliferating in siplizumab cultures lacked confirmation of their suppressive function.

Here immunoSEQ multiplex PCR was the method, and the copy in TCRdb shows in-frame clones only, minus some. The profile shows some 100,000 clones, just over 90% of them singletons. What was sequenced was Tregs sorted from blood. The chain is built from TRBV7-8 and TRBJ2-7, with 13 bases lining up with TRBD2. The clonotype originates from a human donor in good health. CDR3 in amino acids: CASSSGTSGTVQYF. Here the CDR3 DNA reads TGTGCCAGCAGCTCCGGGACTAGCGGGACTGTGCAGTACTTC. The whole variable domain, filled in from reference TRBV7-8 and TRBJ2-7, reads GAGVSQSPRYKVAKRGQDVALRCDPISGHVSLFWYQQALGQGPEFLTYFQNEAQLDKSGLPSDRFFAERPEGSVSTLKIQRTQQEDSAVYLCASSSGTSGTVQYFGPGTRLTVT.